This T cell receptor (beta chain) was obtained from a study of early T cells in non-severe SARS-CoV-2 infection. Attachment of unique molecular identifiers to individual cDNA molecules was performed. TCRdb analysed the 5' RACE reads with MiXCR anew, one entry per CDR3 protein. The table lists 70,000 to 85,000 distinct CDR3 sequences, 12% of them singletons. This clonotype was picked up many times. There are 15 residues in the CDR3. Unmatched junction bases numbered 9, after V lost 7 bases and J lost 3 bases. CDR1 SGDLS and CDR2 YYNGEE come from the germline V gene. The chain employs TRBV9 and TRBJ2-2; the match to TRBD2 covers 7 bases. The receptor was derived from an adult who was a healthcare worker with PCR-confirmed SARS-CoV-2 infection or an uninfected control (not recorded which). What was sequenced was whole blood. CDR3 loop: CASSTALADTGELFF. CDR3 nucleotides: TGTGCCAGCTCAACAGCTCTAGCGGACACCGGGGAGCTGTTTTTT. Filled out from reference TRBV9 and TRBJ2-2, the complete variable domain reads DSGVTQTPKHLITATGQRVTLRCSPRSGDLSVYWYQQSLDQGLQFLIQYYNGEERAKGNILERFSAQQFPDLHSELNLSSLELGDSALYFCASSTALADTGELFFGEGSRLTVL.